This T cell receptor beta chain was observed in a study of shared clonotypes between healthy human individuals. Findings of the study overall: Rarefaction gave evidence that sorted-subset sequencing remained incomplete despite large depth.

This clone has a count of ten or more. Its specificity is not known. Sequencing used immunoSEQ multiplex PCR; TCRdb keeps in-frame clones, though not all of them. The sample has some 1 million clones, around four fifths seen once. In germline, CDR1 is WSHSY, CDR2 SAAADI. The CDR3 sequence is 13 residues long. With 3 bases removed from V and 1 base from J, the gap between germline ends came to 6 bases. This clonotype was obtained from a man younger than 35 in good health. Source material: memory CD4+ T cells sorted from blood. Subset reported: CD45RA-negative fraction. This sequence joins TRBV10-2 and TRBJ1-2; D not resolved. The CDR3 sequence: CASSDGINYGYTF. For the CDR3, the DNA is TGCGCCAGCAGTGACGGCATTAACTATGGCTACACCTTC.